The 26 T cell receptor beta chains reported below all come from one sample, sequenced in a study of T cells expressing NK-cell markers. TCRdb reprocessed the 5' RACE reads, keeping one entry per CDR3 protein, no DNA. This table holds 140,000 to 150,000 distinct CDR3 sequences. The sequenced sample consisted of blood T cells: a sorted CD56 or NKG2C T cell subset, CD4+ or CD8+ T cells, or bulk PBMC T cells (not recorded which). These receptors all stem from a young man in good health.

The V and J genes are TRBV10-2 and TRBJ2-3; TCRdb names TRBD1, which stays unverified in the absence of DNA. This CDR3 has 12 residues. Germline CDR1 WSHSY, CDR2 SAAADI. CDR3 in amino acids: CASRTGLDTQYF.

The chain combines TRBV21-1 with TRBJ2-5; the TRBD2 assignment by TCRdb is unverifiable without DNA. TRBV21-1 is a listed pseudogene. The CDR3 contains 16 residues. The CDR3 sequence: CASSKPRAAAQETQYF.

The chain recombines TRBV27 with TRBJ2-2; the TCRdb D gene call, TRBD2, has no DNA to confirm it. Per germline, CDR1 MNHEY and CDR2 SMNVEV (reference sequence). This CDR3 spans 15 amino acids. This chain's CDR3 is CASSLAGGNTGELFF.

The chain recombines TRBV2 with TRBJ2-5; TCRdb gives TRBD2 as the D gene, but with no DNA this cannot be confirmed. In germline, CDR1 is SNHLY, CDR2 FYNNEI. The CDR3 runs to 15 residues. The CDR3 loop reads CASKGTSGSQETQYF.

The chain uses TRBV5-1 and TRBJ1-5. The germline V gene has CDR1 SGHRS and CDR2 YFSETQ. There are 15 residues in the CDR3. CDR3 sequence: CASSFYPSDNQPQHF.

This chain uses TRBV5-4 with TRBJ2-5. The CDR3 consists of 16 residues. Germline loops: CDR1 SGHNT, CDR2 YYREEE (reference sequence). This chain's CDR3 is CASSLVLERLQETQYF.

The rearrangement joins TRBV6-6 to TRBJ2-1. CDR3 length equals 13 residues. CDR1 and CDR2 (germline): MNHNY, SVGAGI (reference sequence). This chain's CDR3 is CASSYSWGLEQFF.

The chain combines TRBV5-1 with TRBJ1-1; the D call from TCRdb, TRBD1, cannot be confirmed without DNA. The CDR3 covers 15 residues. Germline values: CDR1 SGHRS, CDR2 YFSETQ. The CDR3 loop reads CASSLLGTENTEAFF.

The V gene is TRBV28, the J gene TRBJ1-1. The CDR3 totals 14 residues. Per the germline V gene, CDR1 is MDHEN and CDR2 is SYDVKM. The CDR3 region is CASSPTRMNTEAFF. Complete variable domain (other parts from reference TRBV28 and TRBJ1-1): DVKVTQSSRYLVKRTGEKVFLECVQDMDHENMFWYRQDPGLGLRLIYFSYDVKMKEKGDIPEGYSVSREKKERFSLILESASTNQTSMYLCASSPTRMNTEAFFGQGTRLTVV.

The chain combines TRBV6-4 with TRBJ2-6. This CDR3 is 16 amino acids long. Germline assignment: CDR1 MRHNA and CDR2 SNTAGT. The CDR3 loop is CASGDGSLSGANVLTF.

The rearrangement joins TRBV19 to TRBJ2-1; TCRdb proposes TRBD1, but this gene call is untestable without DNA. CDR1 and CDR2 from the germline V gene are LNHDA and SQIVND (reference sequence). The CDR3 runs 16 residues. CDR3 region: CASSIDLAGPYNEQFF. Together with reference TRBV19 and TRBJ2-1, the CDR3 gives the full variable domain: DGGITQSPKYLFRKEGQNVTLSCEQNLNHDAMYWYRQDPGQGLRLIYYSQIVNDFQKGDIAEGYSVSREKKESFPLTVTSAQKNPTAFYLCASSIDLAGPYNEQFFGPGTRLTVL.

The rearrangement joins TRBV15 to TRBJ2-2; TCRdb outputs TRBD1, but without DNA this stays unchecked. This CDR3 comprises 14 residues. Germline CDR1 reads LNHNV; CDR2 reads YYDKDF (reference sequence). This CDR3 reads CATSAYRDTGELFF.

The chain is built from TRBV12-3 or TRBV12-4 and TRBJ2-6; the D gene TCRdb calls, TRBD1, cannot be checked with no DNA. The CDR3 runs to 17 residues. The CDR3 is CASSPTGELAGANVLTF.

V is TRBV29-1 and J is TRBJ2-4; the TCRdb call, TRBD1, lacks DNA for checking. The CDR3 covers 17 residues. Germline V gene sequence: CDR1 SQVTM, CDR2 ANQGSEA. The CDR3: CSVDCAPKTAAKNIQYF.

This rearrangement joins TRBV11-2 to TRBJ2-1; TCRdb names TRBD1, which stays unverified in the absence of DNA. The CDR3 loop spans 18 amino acids. Germline loops: CDR1 SGHAT, CDR2 FQNNGV. CDR3 sequence reads: CASSSGLGSGDFYNEQFF.

The chain couples TRBV13 to TRBJ2-3; TCRdb's D gene call, TRBD2, goes unchecked for lack of DNA. The CDR3 covers 19 residues. CDR1 and CDR2 (germline): PRHDT, FYEKMQ (reference sequence). This CDR3 reads CASSSTTRTSGDEVDTQYF.

The gene calls are TRBV30 and TRBJ1-4. Germline-derived CDR1 and CDR2 are GTSNPN and SVGIG (reference sequence). CDR3 length: 14 amino acids. The CDR3 reads CAWSRLATNEKLFF.

The genes are TRBV19 and TRBJ1-1; without DNA, the TCRdb call of TRBD1 cannot be checked. Per germline, CDR1 LNHDA and CDR2 SQIVND (reference sequence). The CDR3 contains 13 residues. The CDR3 loop is CATRYGTNTEAFF.

The chain recombines TRBV6-5 with TRBJ1-1. CDR1 MNHEY and CDR2 SVGAGI come from the germline V gene. The CDR3 spans 13 residues. The CDR3 loop is CASSYSLNTEAFF.

The CDR3 sequence is CASSQEGLGGLFPYEQYF. V is TRBV3-1 and J is TRBJ2-7; the TRBD1 assignment by TCRdb is unverifiable without DNA. In germline, CDR1 is LGHDT, CDR2 YNNKEL (reference sequence). The CDR3 runs to 18 residues.

The rearrangement uses TRBV4-3 and TRBJ2-7; TCRdb gives TRBD1 as the D gene, but with no DNA this cannot be confirmed. This CDR3 is 15 amino acids long. Germline assignment: CDR1 LGHNA and CDR2 YSLEER. The CDR3 spells CASSQDRHPGYEQYF.

The chain uses TRBV15 and TRBJ2-3; absent DNA, TCRdb's TRBD2 call cannot be checked. This CDR3 region has 15 residues. Germline loops: CDR1 LNHNV, CDR2 YYDKDF (reference sequence). This chain's CDR3 is CATSRGLAGPDTQYF.

The J gene is TRBJ2-5, the V gene TRBV6-5. The CDR3 runs 14 residues. Germline V lookup: CDR1 MNHEY, CDR2 SVGAGI. The CDR3 sequence: CASSSMPRPETQYF.

This sequence joins TRBV23-1 and TRBJ2-4; TCRdb designates TRBD2, a call that cannot be tested without DNA. TRBV23-1 is labeled an ORF, and its function is uncertain. This CDR3 contains 14 residues. The CDR3 sequence: CAKGLISAKNIQYF.

This chain joins TRBV15 and TRBJ2-5; TCRdb names TRBD2, which stays unverified in the absence of DNA. The CDR3 runs to 15 residues. The germline gives CDR1 LNHNV, CDR2 YYDKDF (reference sequence). Here the CDR3 reads CATSRVGTSGQTQYF.

V usage is TRBV14 and J usage is TRBJ1-1; the TCRdb call, TRBD1, lacks DNA for checking. Germline assignment: CDR1 SGHDN and CDR2 FVKESK. The CDR3 has 13 amino acids. This chain's CDR3 is CASSSTRGTEAFF.